A single sample is the source of the 10 T cell receptor beta chains below, sequenced in a study of blood T cells in healthy people across ages. Through a sample-barcoded 5' primer and a J-beta primer mix, a second PCR was run for roughly 7 to 12 cycles. Each CDR3 protein gets one entry after TCRdb re-called the 5' RACE reads with MiXCR. The table includes around 870,000 distinct CDR3 sequences, more than 25% detected once. Input material: blood. These TCRs come from a woman older than 75 in good health.

Ten or more counts support this clonotype. The chain couples TRBV11-3 to TRBJ2-1; 10 bases agree with TRBD2. Germline loops: CDR1 SGHNT, CDR2 YENEEA. This CDR3 is built from 13 residues. J was trimmed by 13 bases and V by 0 bases; bases with no gene match: 3. The CDR3 here is CASSLDGLADQFF. The CDR3 nucleotides read TGTGCCAGCAGCTTAGATGGACTAGCGGACCAGTTCTTC.

A few counts support this clonotype. The chain has TRBV7-2 and TRBJ1-1, with no clear D. Germline V lookup: CDR1 SGHTA, CDR2 FQGNSA. V shed 5 bases and J shed 7 bases, with 23 bases lying between them. This CDR3 is 16 amino acids long. The DNA of the CDR3 is TGTGCCAGCAGCCCGCCGAATTTCCCCCGGGTAGGTGAAGCTTTCTTT. Amino acid sequence: CASSPPNFPRVGEAFF.

This clonotype turned up a few times. The chain joins TRBV11-3 to TRBJ2-1; weak D call: TRBD1 (6 bases). From germline, CDR1 is SGHNT and CDR2 YENEEA. V was clipped by 7 bases and J by 10 bases, with 17 bases between them. The CDR3 runs to 13 residues. CDR3 coding DNA: TGTGCCAGCACCCAAGTGGGGGCAGGCGAGCAGTTCTTC. Protein: CASTQVGAGEQFF. Full variable domain (missing parts from reference TRBV11-3 and TRBJ2-1): EAGVVQSPRYKIIEKKQPVAFWCNPISGHNTLYWYLQNLGQGPELLIRYENEEAVDDSQLPKDRFSAERLKGVDSTLKIQPAELGDSAVYLCASTQVGAGEQFFGPGTRLTVL.

This clonotype was detected many times. The chain recombines TRBV20-1 with TRBJ2-7, with D perhaps TRBD1 or TRBD2 (7 bases each). CDR1 and CDR2 (germline): DFQATT, SNEGSKA (reference sequence). The CDR3 spans 12 residues. V shed 6 bases and J shed 5 bases, with 14 bases lying between them. CDR3 in DNA: TGCAGTGCCAGGGGGGGGGCCCACGAGCAGTACTTC. This gives the protein CSARGGAHEQYF.

Worth noting for this clonotype: This may be a read error: a much more frequent sequence differs by one nucleotide. This chain uses TRBV29-1 with TRBJ2-2; perhaps D is TRBD1 or TRBD2 (5 bases each). Germline-derived CDR1 and CDR2 are SQVTM and ANQGSEA. The CDR3 is 13 residues long. The DNA of the CDR3 is TGCGGCGTAGGGACGACGAACACCGGGGAGCTGTTTTTT. It specifies CGVGTTNTGELFF.

Turning to this clonotype: Sequence at one end of the junction differs from germline and may be a read error. The V and J genes are TRBV12-3 or TRBV12-4 and TRBJ2-3, with 9 bases identical to TRBD2. CDR3 length: 14 amino acids. CDR3 residues: CASSWRGGQDTEYF. DNA of the CDR3: TGTGCCAGCAGTTGGCGGGGGGGCCAAGATACGGAGTATTTT.

This clonotype was recorded many times. The gene calls are TRBV20-1 and TRBJ1-6; D might be TRBD1 (6 bases). V lost 0 bases to trimming and J lost 9 bases, with 21 bases between them. CDR1 is DFQATT and CDR2 is SNEGSKA in the germline V gene (reference sequence). The CDR3 is 17 residues long. Here the CDR3 DNA reads TGCAGTGCTAGAGATGAACTACGGGGGGCGCTGGCTTCACCCCTCCACTTT. This translates into CSARDELRGALASPLHF.

This clonotype was seen many times. The gene calls are TRBV7-9 and TRBJ1-2; D uncertain. Germline-derived CDR1 and CDR2 are SEHNR and FQNEAQ (reference sequence). Trimming removed 3 bases from V and 5 bases from J, with 10 bases in between. This CDR3 has 13 amino acids. CDR3 nucleotides: TGTGCCAGCAGCTTGGAAAGACGGTATGGCTACACCTTC. Translation gives CASSLERRYGYTF.

Worth noting for this clonotype: This may be a read error, as it is one base from a much larger clone. The chain recombines TRBV18 with TRBJ2-7, with 11 positions matching TRBD1. The CDR3 is 18 amino acids. Germline loops: CDR1 KGHSH, CDR2 LQKENI. The J segment lost 6 bases and the V segment lost 2 bases, leaving 15 bases of the junction unmatched. CDR3 sequence (DNA): TGTGCCAGCTCACCATTCGCTCCGGGACAGGGGGTGGGGAGCGAGCAGTACTTC. Translated: CASSPFAPGQGVGSEQYF.

This rearrangement joins TRBV5-1 to TRBJ2-7; maybe TRBD1 (5 bases). The germline V gene encodes CDR1 SGHRS and CDR2 YFSETQ. The CDR3 spans 13 residues. V shed 0 bases and J shed 6 bases, with 10 bases lying between them. DNA of the CDR3: TGCGCCAGCAGCTTGGGGCTAGACAGCGAGCAGTACTTC. It codes for CASSLGLDSEQYF. Full variable domain (outside the CDR3, taken from reference TRBV5-1 and TRBJ2-7): KAGVTQTPRYLIKTRGQQVTLSCSPISGHRSVSWYQQTPGQGLQFLFEYFSETQRNKGNFPGRFSGRQFSNSRSEMNVSTLELGDSALYLCASSLGLDSEQYFGPGTRLTVT.